These T cell receptor beta chains were read from a single sample in a study of T cell repertoires in cytomegalovirus infection. TCRdb independently ran MiXCR on the reads; one entry per CDR3 protein. This sample yields over 120,000 distinct CDR3 sequences, of which about 31% are seen a single time; roughly half belongs to the top ten. For these receptors, no antigen is known. The material was CD8+ T cells from cultured PBMCs, obtained from culture after CMV antigen stimulation. Receptors originate from a human donor in good health (CMV status not recorded). Some clones in this sample may be carry-over from other donors' samples. The CDR3 runs from the conserved cysteine through the conserved F or W. Fields, in order: D gene, J gene, clone size, V gene, CDR3 DNA, CDR3 protein. D genes are given only for firm matches. Not every row has a clone size; where given, it reads once, few, many or a size class.

TRBD1 | TRBJ2-1 | . | TRBV12-3/TRBV12-4 | TGTGCCAGCAGTGGTCAGGGGGCCGTTTACAATGAGCAGTTCTTC | CASSGQGAVYNEQFF
. | TRBJ1-4 | . | TRBV12-3/TRBV12-4 | TGTGCCAGCAGTCACACCCTCACGGACACTCCGTTCGAAAAACTGTTTTTT | CASSHTLTDTPFEKLFF
. | TRBJ1-1 | few | TRBV7-6 | TGTGCCAGCTATCAGGGTGGGGGTGAAGCTTTCTTT | CASYQGGGEAFF
. | TRBJ1-5 | . | TRBV4-1 | TGCGCCAGCAGCCAGGAGTTGGGGGGGGTGCAGCCCCAGCATTTT | CASSQELGGVQPQHF
TRBD1 | TRBJ1-1 | few | TRBV7-9 | TGTGCCAGCAGCTTTTCAGGGGGCTTGGGCACTGAAGCTTTCTTT | CASSFSGGLGTEAFF
. | TRBJ2-6 | few | TRBV15 | TGTGCCACCAGCACCACCCGGGCAGGCCCAGTCTCTGGGGCCAACGTCCTGACTTTC | CATSTTRAGPVSGANVLTF
TRBD1 | TRBJ1-2 | few | TRBV12-3/TRBV12-4 | TGTGCCAGCAGTCTACCGACAGGGATCTATGGCTACACCTTC | CASSLPTGIYGYTF
. | TRBJ1-1 | few | TRBV7-8 | TGTGCCAGCAGCTTAGGCCCCGGGACTACTGGAGCTTTCTTT | CASSLGPGTTGAFF
. | TRBJ2-4 | few | TRBV6-2/TRBV6-3 | TGTGCCAGCAGTTACTCGATACGGAACAAAAACATTCAGTACTTC | CASSYSIRNKNIQYF
. | TRBJ2-3 | many | TRBV24-1 | TGTGCCACCAGTGACTCAGGGTATACGCAGTATTTT | CATSDSGYTQYF
. | TRBJ2-3 | few | TRBV7-6 | TGTGCCAGCAGCTTTAGGGCGGCGGAAAGCACAGATACGCAGTATTTT | CASSFRAAESTDTQYF
. | TRBJ2-5 | . | TRBV15 | TGTGCCACCAGCCGGGAAGAGACCCAGTACTTC | CATSREETQYF
TRBD1 | TRBJ2-7 | few | TRBV29-1 | TGCAGCGTGTTTGGACGCCGGGACAGGAGATACGAGCAGTACTTC | CSVFGRRDRRYEQYF
. | TRBJ1-1 | . | TRBV2 | TGTGCCAGCAGTGGGGGGGGGGGCACTGAAGCTTTCTTT | CASSGGGGTEAFF
TRBD1 | TRBJ1-5 | once | TRBV20-1 | TGCAGTGCAAGACAGGGGAGCCCTTATAGCAATCAGCCCCGGCATTTT | CSARQGSPYSNQPRHF
. | TRBJ2-7 | . | TRBV19 | TGTGCCAGTAGTCCGACAGGTGGCGGCGAGCAGTACTTC | CASSPTGGGEQYF
TRBD1 | TRBJ1-2 | few | TRBV4-1 | TGCGCCAGCAGCGCAACCGGGACAGGGATTAACTATGGCTACACCTTC | CASSATGTGINYGYTF
TRBD2 | TRBJ2-2 | many | TRBV7-2 | TGTGCCAGCAGAAAGACTAGCGGGGGGGTTCAAGCCGGGGAGCTGTTTTTT | CASRKTSGGVQAGELFF
. | TRBJ2-3 | . | TRBV6-5 | TGTGCCAGCAGTTACATATCGACAGATACGCAGTATTTT | CASSYISTDTQYF
. | TRBJ1-5 | few | TRBV28 | TGTGCCAGCAGTTTAGAAGGGGCTAACAATCAGCCCCAGCATTTT | CASSLEGANNQPQHF
TRBD1 | TRBJ2-2 | . | TRBV11-2 | TGTGCCAGCAGGTCGACAGGGGGCTATATCGCCCCCGGGGAGCTGTTTTTT | CASRSTGGYIAPGELFF
TRBD2 | TRBJ2-3 | . | TRBV7-2 | TGTGCCAGCAGGCATGGACTAGATGCTGATACGCAGTATTTT | CASRHGLDADTQYF
. | TRBJ1-2 | many | TRBV4-1 | TGCGCCAGCAGCCAAGTGTCCGGGAACTATGGCTACACCTTC | CASSQVSGNYGYTF
. | TRBJ2-5 | . | TRBV12-3/TRBV12-4 | TGTGCCAGCAGTTCCCCCCGACACGGGGAGACCCAGTACTTC | CASSSPRHGETQYF
TRBD1 | TRBJ2-3 | . | TRBV6-5 | TGTGCCAGCAGTCGAATTGACAGGGGGCGTACAGATACGCAGTATTTT | CASSRIDRGRTDTQYF
TRBD1 | TRBJ2-1 | many | TRBV4-2 | TGTGCCAGCAGCCAACTACAGGGGGCCTCCTACAATGAGCAGTTCTTC | CASSQLQGASYNEQFF
. | TRBJ2-3 | . | TRBV4-1 | TGCGTCAGCAGCCAAATACGCCTAGCGCGCACAGATACGCAGTATTTT | CVSSQIRLARTDTQYF
. | TRBJ1-4 | few | TRBV5-5 | TGTGCCAGCAGCTTCCGCCATCCCGAACCGGCTAATGAAAAACTGTTTTTT | CASSFRHPEPANEKLFF
. | TRBJ2-7 | . | TRBV20-1 | TGCAGTGCGAAGTCGGGGAATGCCTACGAGCAGTACTTC | CSAKSGNAYEQYF
TRBD1 | TRBJ2-7 | . | TRBV12-3/TRBV12-4 | TGTGCCAGCACCCTATCGACAGGGCCCTACGAGCAGTACTTC | CASTLSTGPYEQYF
TRBD1 | TRBJ1-1 | . | TRBV27 | TGTGCCAGCAGTCCCACCCCGACAGGGATCCCTGAAGCTTTCTTT | CASSPTPTGIPEAFF
. | TRBJ2-3 | many | TRBV5-4 | TGTGCCAGCGGGGGGACAGCCACAGATACGCAGTATTTT | CASGGTATDTQYF
. | TRBJ1-2 | . | TRBV6-8 | TGTGCCAGCAGTTACTCTGGATTTAACTATGGCTACACCTTC | CASSYSGFNYGYTF
. | TRBJ2-7 | few | TRBV7-9 | TGTGCCAGCAGCTTCTCGCAGGGCTCATACGAGCAGTACTTC | CASSFSQGSYEQYF
. | TRBJ1-1 | . | TRBV20-1 | TGCAATGGAAGACTGAACACTGAAGCTTTCTTT | CNGRLNTEAFF
TRBD1 | TRBJ2-7 | once | TRBV27 | TGTGCCAGTCAAACAGGGGGAAGGGATTACGAGCAGTACTTC | CASQTGGRDYEQYF
. | TRBJ2-7 | few | TRBV4-1 | TGCGCCAGCAGCCAAGGGCGGGGGCCCCCCTACGAGCAGTACTTC | CASSQGRGPPYEQYF